This T cell receptor (beta chain) was profiled in a study of cytomegalovirus exposure and HLA in healthy donors (dated by TCRdb to the late 2010s). Describing the broader study: An earlier analysis of some 600 of the donors reported 276 Gb of sequence data and 95 million to 130 million unique TCR beta sequences obtained from approximately 180 million T cells. About 300 gigabases of sequencing data and 70 million to 85 million unique TCR sequences were included in an early release covering several hundred HLA-typed donors. Among the roughly 370 genotyped donors, more than 70% belonged to the genetic ancestry cluster associated with self-reported Caucasian donors. The study aimed to test whether signatures of past pathogen exposure could be identified by cataloging public T cell receptors. The T cell repertoires of 666 subjects were profiled by immunosequencing and related to cytomegalovirus serostatus. In addition to the first cohort of several hundred subjects, a separate validation cohort of 130 or so different subjects was used. To predict cytomegalovirus infection status, the study brought together high-throughput TCR immunosequencing, statistical association of individual TCRs with disease status, and machine learning. In a later analysis, previously published TCR beta repertoires from about 670 donors were re-analyzed and high-resolution HLA genotyping was added so that TCR occurrence patterns could be studied. The later analysis used no new phenotypic data to find candidate immune exposures, relying instead on TCR beta sequences and their occurrence across donors. To decide whether each TCR beta V gene segment behaved as functional or pseudogenic, an earlier analysis of some 600 of the donors relied on high-throughput TCR beta sequencing. Donor age, sex, ethnicity and CMV serostatus were compiled alongside the repertoire data. In a later genetic analysis, genome-wide SNP genotypes for about 55% of the roughly 700 donors were used, and that subset was treated as a discovery cohort. Every discovery cohort repertoire had been produced on one sequencing platform. Both class I and class II loci were covered by HLA typing, at four-digit resolution. The number of typed donors differed by locus: about 620-640 for A, B, C, DRB1 and DQB1; some 540 for DQA1; 606 for DPA1; and roughly 470 for DPB1. Roughly five DR-DQ haplotypes were handled as single units for association and clustering because linkage in the cohort was strong. Among some 410 genotyped donors of the cohort, an average of about 220,000 unique TCR beta nucleotide sequences was sequenced per donor, of which 15% to 20% were non-productive.

CDR1 and CDR2 were assigned from the germline V gene as KGHSY and FQNENV. The V and J ends are trimmed by 3 bases and 6 bases, leaving 5 bases between them. The CDR3, from cysteine to phenylalanine, totals 11 residues. The only DNA kept is the CDR3, 33 bases in frame from the first base. The cohort was made up of approximately 670 healthy bone marrow donors. At the time of sampling, every cohort member was nominally healthy, though immune exposures that went unrecorded were likely present. The donor was CMV seronegative and belonged to the group of 352 seronegative cohort members. Each donor provided a peripheral blood sample, and peripheral blood mononuclear cells were used for TCR beta sequencing. Genomic DNA was extracted from the blood cell samples with the Qiagen DNeasy Blood Extraction Kit. The library was generated by the immunoSEQ multiplex PCR assay. The multiplex PCR relied on a mix of 60 forward primers for TCR Vbeta segments and 13 reverse primers for TCR Jbeta segments. The CDR3 region of rearranged TCR beta genes was amplified from genomic DNA with a multiplex PCR assay. Amplified TCR beta libraries were sequenced as 87-base-pair reads on the Illumina HiSeq System. Per the source publication's procedure: A later analysis tallied 70 million to 100 million unique TCR beta chains across the 700 or so repertoires, and approximately 12 million of those chains were shared by two or more donors. Raw reads were error-corrected and collapsed into unique sequences by a nearest-neighbor algorithm in which closely related sequences were merged to remove PCR and sequencing errors. CDR3 sequences were aligned to IMGT reference sequences to assign V, D and J gene segments. Each retained sequence needed at least a six-nucleotide match to both a V gene segment and a J gene segment. A rearrangement counted as productive if the CDR3 had no stop codons and remained in frame with V and J, and every other rearrangement counted as non-productive. Following IMGT convention, CDR3 was defined as the stretch from the second conserved V-encoded cysteine up to the conserved J-encoded phenylalanine. The earlier analysis of some 540 of the donors excluded any sequence lacking an unambiguous match to a single V gene segment. An earlier analysis of 587 of the donors called V segments functional above 56.7% productive rearrangements and segregating when the between-donor standard deviation exceeded 5%. A statistical classification framework was built to diagnose cytomegalovirus status from the catalog of TCR beta chain sequences. In a later analysis, TCR nucleotide sequences were compared against IMGT/GENE-DB human TR gene sequences so that V and J genes could be assigned. A later analysis assigned CDR3 sequences and most-parsimonious VDJ recombination scenarios with the TCRdist pipeline. In a later analysis, each TCR beta chain was defined by its CDR3 amino acid sequence together with its V-gene family, and reads lacking a unique V-gene family were excluded. To address suspected cross-contamination and a sequencing artifact, a later analysis removed roughly 640 highly shared, low-generation-probability nucleotide sequences. In a later analysis, a clonal expansion index was calculated for each public chain from normalized within-repertoire ranks of inferred template counts. In a later analysis, generation probabilities were computed using a VDJ recombination model fitted to out-of-frame rearrangements, and the results were checked against IGoR. A later analysis scored TCR-TCR, TCR-HLA and TCR-CMV co-occurrence with hypergeometric tests, applying a repertoire-size bias correction to TCR pairs. False discovery rates were estimated in a later analysis by permuting HLA or CMV assignments 20 times. In a later analysis, co-occurring TCRs were grouped using DBSCAN, and TCRdist sequence similarity was added for clustering within HLA-allele-positive subsets. Repertoires with fewer than 30,000 or more than 120,000 public chains were left out of co-occurrence clustering, as were five repertoires with anomalous nucleotide sharing. In its TCRdb copy, this immuneACCESS table keeps in-frame sequences only and misses some clones. Where compared with another copy, unresolved V genes explain less than half of these, and the others have no known cause. V, J and clone size are those of that table, while D and trimming were read from the DNA. The sample table shows over 110,000 clones, and 82% are seen once. Around 2.4% of the sample comes from the top ten.

Beyond this particular receptor, the publication reports: A cluster of highly shared sequence variants was judged likely to be a technical artifact of the sequencing pipeline. The only immune exposure information available for the cohort was CMV serostatus. Specific HLA alleles were associated with 15,000 to 20,000 TCR beta sequences at a false discovery rate of 0.05 in a later analysis. In a later analysis, HLA-associated TCR beta chains showed more clonal expansion and lower generation probabilities than non-associated chains that were equally common. Linkage disequilibrium might explain the correlated functional status among segregating V segments, but an unknown experimental factor could not be ruled out. In a later analysis, TCR association rates were found to vary across HLA loci, with the most associated TCRs seen for DRB1 alleles and the fewest for HLA-C alleles. In the study, 164 TCR beta chains were listed as associated with cytomegalovirus. A later genetic analysis associated a missense DCLRE1C variant with V-gene and J-gene trimming of TCR beta chains, and an independent cohort replicated the association. Approximately 18 rarely observed V segments, including chromosome 9 orphons, were excluded from the earlier analysis of about 610 of the donors because counts were too low. Presence/absence analyses assumed roughly uniform sequencing depth across donors, an assumption that may not hold. In a later genetic analysis, fewer N-insertions in productive TCRs were reported among donors in an Asian-associated ancestry cluster than the roughly 700-donor mean. HLA typing was unavailable for some donors at each locus, so association tests used only the typed subset. According to a later analysis, parvovirus B19, influenza, CMV and Epstein-Barr virus appeared linked to several top co-occurrence clusters. In vitro tests confirmed that three of the cytomegalovirus-associated TCR beta chains recognize cytomegalovirus antigens. An earlier analysis of some 560 of the donors showed that most TCR beta V segments appeared in productive rearrangements either about 87% or about 30% of the time, which broadly matched IMGT annotations. Strong co-occurrence of HLA alleles, especially DR and DQ, made assigning TCR associations to individual alleles difficult. The cohort was sequenced for TCR beta chains only, and without alpha or paired-chain data the features that could be detected were limited. In a later analysis, most CMV-associated TCR beta chains were found to appear HLA-restricted, with HLA associations seemingly driven largely by CMV exposure. While some public TCRs were present in many individuals, most TCR sequences turned up only very rarely across donors. A further reported finding was that TCR beta sequences accurately predicted the HLA-A and HLA-B alleles for most subjects in the first cohort. Some IMGT-functional V segments, including TRBV6-2 and TRBV6-3, could not be told apart with the 87-base-pair reads, so those segments were excluded. The authors suggested that the approach could potentially be extended to other disease states and immunological phenotypes. In both the original and validation cohorts, the classifier was reported to diagnose cytomegalovirus status with high specificity and sensitivity.

With respect to this clone: This receptor's antigen is unknown. Per-nucleotide qualities are absent, and no much larger clonotype sits a single base away.

The V gene is TRBV16 and the J gene is TRBJ1-1; the D gene remains uncertain. Material: PBMCs. This sequence was found in a male donor in good health and CMV-seronegative. The CDR3 region reads CASSQGAEAFF. The sequenced DNA: TGTGCCAGCAGCCAGGGAGCTGAAGCTTTCTTT.